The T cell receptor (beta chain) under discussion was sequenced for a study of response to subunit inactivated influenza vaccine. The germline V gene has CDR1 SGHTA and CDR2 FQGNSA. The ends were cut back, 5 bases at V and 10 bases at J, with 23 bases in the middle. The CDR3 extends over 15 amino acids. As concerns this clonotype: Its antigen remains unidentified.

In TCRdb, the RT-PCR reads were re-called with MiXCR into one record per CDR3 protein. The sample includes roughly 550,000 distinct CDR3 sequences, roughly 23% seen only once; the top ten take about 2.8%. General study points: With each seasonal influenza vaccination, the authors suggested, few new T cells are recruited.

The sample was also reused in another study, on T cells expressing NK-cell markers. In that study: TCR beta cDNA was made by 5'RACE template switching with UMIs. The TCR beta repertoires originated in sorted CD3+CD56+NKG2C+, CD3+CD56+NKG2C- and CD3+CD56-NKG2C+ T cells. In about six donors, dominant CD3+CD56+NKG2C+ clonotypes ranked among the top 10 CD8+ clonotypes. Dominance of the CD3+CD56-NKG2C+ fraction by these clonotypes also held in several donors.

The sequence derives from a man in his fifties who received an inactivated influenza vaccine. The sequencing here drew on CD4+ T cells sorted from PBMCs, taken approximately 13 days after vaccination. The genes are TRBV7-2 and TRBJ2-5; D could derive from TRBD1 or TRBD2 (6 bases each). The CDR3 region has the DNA TGTGCCAGCAGCCCTAGGGGGACTGGTTATTGGGGCCAGTACTTC. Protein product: CASSPRGTGYWGQYF.